What follows are 19 T cell receptor beta chains derived from one specimen sequenced in a study of shared clonotypes between healthy human individuals. The table came from immunoSEQ multiplex PCR; TCRdb's copy has only in-frame clones and leaves some out. The repertoire has roughly 2.1 million clones, 85% to 95% of them found once; the top ten carry about 1.8%. CD8 cells classed as naive were CD45RO-negative and positively selected for CCR7, excluding terminally differentiated effector memory CD45RA+ cells. Sequenced material: naive CD8+ T cells from PBMCs. All receptors derive from a man between 18 and 29 years old in good health. Some clones in this sample may be carry-over from other donors' samples.

This clone was observed a few times. This chain joins TRBV5-5 and TRBJ1-2; weak D call: TRBD1 (5 bases). Trimming took 4 bases from V and 6 from J, leaving 16 bases between them. The length of the CDR3 is 14 residues. Germline-derived CDR1 and CDR2 are SGHKS and YYEKEE (reference sequence). The CDR3: CASSGAAGIDGYTF. The CDR3 DNA sequence: TGTGCCAGCAGCGGGGCGGCGGGGATCGATGGCTACACCTTC.

The chain joins TRBV7-9 to TRBJ2-7; D could derive from TRBD1 or TRBD2 (5 bases each). Germline loops: CDR1 SEHNR, CDR2 FQNEAQ (reference sequence). The CDR3 contains 15 residues. The V end lost 5 bases, the J end lost 1 base, and 15 bases lay between the germline ends. The CDR3 loop is CASSPRDATSYEQYF. The CDR3 DNA reads as TGTGCCAGCAGCCCCCGGGACGCAACATCCTACGAGCAGTACTTC.

This rearrangement joins TRBV7-8 to TRBJ2-3, with 10 bases identical to TRBD2. Germline CDR1 reads SGHVS; CDR2 reads FQNEAQ. The V segment lost 5 bases and the J segment 2 bases; nucleotides outside the gene matches: 7. The CDR3 contains 16 residues. Here the CDR3 reads CASSAGLAGDTDTQYF. The DNA for the CDR3 is TGTGCCAGCAGCGCGGGTCTAGCGGGGGACACAGATACGCAGTATTTT.

This clone has just one count. The chain joins TRBV4-2 to TRBJ2-7; 7 bases align to TRBD1. Trimming removed 2 bases from V and 2 bases from J; junction bases left unmatched: 3. Germline CDR1 and CDR2: LGHNA and YNFKEQ. The CDR3 is made up of 14 amino acids. CDR3 nucleotide sequence: TGTGCCAGCAGCCAATCGGGACAGACCTACGAGCAGTACTTC. The encoded protein is CASSQSGQTYEQYF.

The chain has TRBV9 and TRBJ2-7; D ambiguous. Per the germline V gene, CDR1 is SGDLS and CDR2 is YYNGEE. There are 15 residues in the CDR3. V was cut by 0 bases and J by 0 bases, with 10 bases left in between. CDR3 bases: TGTGCCAGCAGCGTAGGTACAGAGAGCTCCTACGAGCAGTACTTC. Translated, it gives CASSVGTESSYEQYF.

This chain connects TRBV7-9 to TRBJ2-6, with TRBD1 matching 7 bases. The CDR3 length is 17 residues. The J segment lost 2 bases and the V segment lost 5 bases, leaving 9 bases of the junction unmatched. Germline CDR1 is SEHNR and CDR2 is FQNEAQ (reference sequence). The CDR3 reads CASSTRQGRAGANVLTF. As DNA, the CDR3 is TGTGCCAGCAGCACTCGACAGGGACGGGCTGGGGCCAACGTCCTGACTTTC.

This chain connects TRBV7-8 to TRBJ2-7; no clear D gene. Trimming took off 7 bases at V and 3 bases at J, with 4 bases between the two ends. CDR3 length equals 10 residues. Germline CDR1 and CDR2: SGHVS and FQNEAQ. CDR3 loop: CASKGYEQYF. Here the CDR3 DNA reads TGTGCCAGCAAGGGCTACGAGCAGTACTTC. Looking up the rest from reference TRBV7-8 and TRBJ2-7 gives the full variable domain: GAGVSQSPRYKVAKRGQDVALRCDPISGHVSLFWYQQALGQGPEFLTYFQNEAQLDKSGLPSDRFFAERPEGSVSTLKIQRTQQEDSAVYLCASKGYEQYFGPGTRLTVT.

The V gene is TRBV7-9, the J gene TRBJ1-5; a weak D match, TRBD1 (6 bases). The germline CDR1 and CDR2 sequences are SEHNR and FQNEAQ (reference sequence). This CDR3 is 15 amino acids long. Trimming cost V 1 base and J 7 bases, with 14 bases left between them. The CDR3 DNA sequence: TGTGCCAGCAGCTTAGGCACAGGGATAAAGCAGCCCCAGCATTTT. This encodes CASSLGTGIKQPQHF.

The gene calls are TRBV2 and TRBJ2-3; D call uncertain. Germline lookup yields CDR1 SNHLY and CDR2 FYNNEI. Trimming cost V 3 bases and J 0 bases, with 19 bases left between them. The CDR3 is 18 amino acids. The CDR3 nucleotides are TGTGCCAGCAGTGATCATATCGAGAGGACCTCTAGCACAGATACGCAGTATTTT. This sequence encodes CASSDHIERTSSTDTQYF.

This chain uses TRBV7-9 with TRBJ2-3; D gene uncertain. The germline gives CDR1 SEHNR, CDR2 FQNEAQ (reference sequence). The V and J ends lost 7 bases and 0 bases respectively, with 14 bases between them. The CDR3 is made up of 15 amino acids. The CDR3 loop is CASTPPGVSTDTQYF. DNA for the CDR3: TGTGCCAGCACCCCCCCGGGTGTAAGCACAGATACGCAGTATTTT.

J is TRBJ1-3 and V is TRBV28, with D possibly matching TRBD1 (5 bases). V was cut by 5 bases and J by 2 bases, with 16 bases left in between. The germline V gene encodes CDR1 MDHEN and CDR2 SYDVKM. This CDR3 is built from 16 residues. The CDR3 DNA is TGTGCCAGCAGTACGTTGAGGGGCCCAACTGGAAACACCATATATTTT. The encoded protein is CASSTLRGPTGNTIYF.

This clone was seen once. This rearrangement joins TRBV27 to TRBJ2-7, with TRBD2 identical over 12 bases. CDR3 length equals 14 residues. The V gene's germline CDR1 is MNHEY and CDR2 SMNVEV (reference sequence). V was pared by 8 bases and J by 6 bases, with 8 bases of the junction left unmatched. CDR3 sequence: CASGLTGLAGEQYF. The CDR3 DNA reads as TGTGCCAGCGGCCTTACGGGACTAGCGGGCGAGCAGTACTTC.

This chain's CDR3 is CASSPTGSTHHEQYF. CDR3 DNA sequence: TGTGCCAGCAGTCCCACGGGATCCACCCACCACGAGCAGTACTTC. The chain couples TRBV6-1 to TRBJ2-7; D might be TRBD2 (5 bases). CDR1 MNHNS and CDR2 SASEGT come from the germline V gene. The ends were cut back, 5 bases at V and 5 bases at J, with 19 bases in the middle. The CDR3 is made up of 15 amino acids.

The chain carries TRBV7-8 and TRBJ2-7, with 7 positions matching TRBD2. CDR1 and CDR2 (germline): SGHVS, FQNEAQ. Trimming removed 8 bases from V and 3 bases from J; junction bases left unmatched: 13. The CDR3 is made up of 15 amino acids. This CDR3 is CASLLGRGKDYEQYF. The DNA for the CDR3 is TGTGCCAGCCTCTTAGGGAGGGGCAAGGACTACGAGCAGTACTTC.

A word on this clone: Other DNA sequences in this specimen translate into the identical CDR3. The chain is built from TRBV9 and TRBJ2-1; D may be TRBD1 or TRBD2 (5 bases each). The CDR3 spans 12 residues. Looked up from germline, CDR1 is SGDLS and CDR2 is YYNGEE. Deletions cut 0 bases from V and 8 bases from J, with 6 bases between. CDR3 DNA sequence: TGTGCCAGCAGCGTAGAGGGACATGAGCAGTTCTTC. Its translation is CASSVEGHEQFF.

Comment on this clone: Other DNA sequences in this sample translate to the same CDR3. The chain has TRBV6-5 and TRBJ2-7; D unresolved. This CDR3 has 14 amino acids. Germline V gene sequence: CDR1 MNHEY, CDR2 SVGAGI. V was cut by 5 bases and J by 1 base, with 12 bases left in between. CDR3 in amino acids: CASSRRTGSYEQYF. CDR3 in DNA: TGTGCCAGCAGTCGCAGGACGGGTTCCTACGAGCAGTACTTC.

The rearrangement uses TRBV28 and TRBJ1-5; D uncertain. Per the germline V gene, CDR1 is MDHEN and CDR2 is SYDVKM. Trimming cost V 2 bases and J 9 bases, with 11 bases left between them. There are 13 residues in the CDR3. The CDR3, as DNA: TGTGCCAGCAGTTTAAAGGTCAGGCGGCCCCAGCATTTT. Encoded protein: CASSLKVRRPQHF.

V is TRBV5-6 and J is TRBJ1-2, with a possible D match to TRBD1 (6 bases). CDR3 size: 15 residues. V was clipped by 4 bases and J by 0 bases, with 13 bases between them. CDR1 is SGHDT and CDR2 is YYEEEE in the germline V gene. The CDR3 DNA sequence: TGTGCCAGCAGCGCCAGGGGAGAAGCTAACTATGGCTACACCTTC. Translating it yields CASSARGEANYGYTF. The variable domain in full, with the rest retrieved from reference TRBV5-6 and TRBJ1-2, is DAGVTQSPTHLIKTRGQQVTLRCSPKSGHDTVSWYQQALGQGPQFIFQYYEEEERQRGNFPDRFSGHQFPNYSSELNVNALLLGDSALYLCASSARGEANYGYTFGSGTRLTVV.

The chain has TRBV18 and TRBJ2-5; 9 nucleotides line up with TRBD1. V shed 5 bases and J 2 bases; nucleotides not matched to a gene: 9. From germline, CDR1 is KGHSH and CDR2 LQKENI. The CDR3 sequence is 16 residues long. CDR3 DNA: TGTGCCAGCTCATCCGCCCGGGACAGGGTACAAGAGACCCAGTACTTC. The encoded protein is CASSSARDRVQETQYF.